This T cell receptor (beta chain) was recorded in a study of cytomegalovirus exposure and HLA in healthy donors (dated by TCRdb to 2017 to 2019). For the study in its entirety: In an earlier analysis of roughly 590 of the donors, 250 to 300 Gb of sequence data and about 110 million unique TCR beta sequences from about 179 million T cells were reported. An early release that covered roughly 600 HLA-typed donors contained about 300 gigabases of sequencing data and around 80 million unique TCR sequences. Of the 350 to 450 genotyped donors, 75% to 85% were placed in the genetic ancestry cluster associated with self-reported Caucasian donors. The study aimed to test whether cataloging public T cell receptors could reveal signatures of past pathogen exposure. The study profiled the T cell repertoires of about 640 subjects by immunosequencing and related them to cytomegalovirus serostatus. Along with the roughly 710-subject first cohort, a separate validation cohort of about 110 different subjects was used. High-throughput TCR immunosequencing, statistical association of individual TCRs with disease status, and machine learning were combined to predict cytomegalovirus infection status. To study patterns of TCR occurrence, a later analysis re-analyzed previously published TCR beta repertoires from 666 donors and added high-resolution HLA genotyping. Rather than drawing on any new phenotypic data, the later analysis identified candidate immune exposures from TCR beta sequences and the way those sequences occurred across donors. An earlier analysis of about 620 of the donors applied high-throughput TCR beta sequencing to assess whether each TCR beta V gene segment acted as functional or pseudogenic. Donor age, sex, ethnicity and CMV serostatus were collected together with the repertoire data. A later genetic analysis used genome-wide SNP genotypes for about 60% of the roughly 670 donors, treating that subset as a discovery cohort. Every discovery cohort repertoire had been produced on one sequencing platform. HLA typing covered class I and class II loci at four-digit resolution. The number of donors typed differed by locus, with roughly 620-630 for A, B, C, DRB1 and DQB1, more than 500 for DQA1, over 600 for DPA1, and under 490 for DPB1. Because of strong linkage in the cohort, a handful of DR-DQ haplotypes were treated as single units for association and clustering. On average, around 240,000 unique TCR beta nucleotide sequences were sequenced per donor among 398 genotyped donors of the cohort, with about 19% of those sequences being non-productive.

The cohort was made up of 650 to 700 healthy bone marrow donors. At the time of sampling, every cohort member was nominally healthy, though immune exposures that went unrecorded were likely present. The donor tested CMV seropositive and was one of the 289 seropositive cohort members. Every donor gave a peripheral blood sample, and the peripheral blood mononuclear cells from that sample were used for TCR beta sequencing. Genomic DNA extraction from the blood cell samples was performed with the Qiagen DNeasy Blood Extraction Kit. Concerning this clone itself: Its antigen is currently not known. No much larger clone exists at a distance of one base, and base qualities are not known.

Receptors were amplified or captured by the immunoSEQ multiplex PCR assay. For the multiplex PCR, a mixture combining 60 forward primers for TCR Vbeta segments and 13 reverse primers for TCR Jbeta segments was used. The CDR3 region of rearranged TCR beta genes was amplified from genomic DNA by a multiplex PCR assay. The Illumina HiSeq System was used to sequence the amplified TCR beta libraries as 87-base-pair reads. The source study handled its data this way. Across the 670 or so repertoires, a later analysis counted roughly 84 million unique TCR beta chains, some 11 million of which were shared by at least two donors. To remove PCR and sequencing errors, raw reads were error-corrected and collapsed into unique sequences using a nearest-neighbor algorithm that merged closely related sequences. Alignment of CDR3 sequences to IMGT reference sequences was used to assign V, D and J gene segments. For a sequence to be retained, a match of at least six nucleotides to both a V gene segment and a J gene segment was required. Rearrangements were called productive when the CDR3 lacked stop codons and stayed in frame with V and J; all others were non-productive. Following IMGT convention, CDR3 was defined as the stretch from the second conserved V-encoded cysteine up to the conserved J-encoded phenylalanine. In an earlier analysis of approximately 500 of the donors, sequences lacking an unambiguous match to a single V gene segment were excluded. An earlier analysis of 587 of the donors classified V segments as functional when productive rearrangements were above 56.7% and as segregating when the standard deviation between donors was above 5%. A statistical classification framework was built to diagnose cytomegalovirus status from the catalog of TCR beta chain sequences. In a later analysis, V and J genes were assigned by comparing TCR nucleotide sequences against IMGT/GENE-DB human TR gene sequences. In a later analysis, CDR3 sequences and most-parsimonious VDJ recombination scenarios were assigned using the TCRdist pipeline. In a later analysis, each TCR beta chain was defined by its CDR3 amino acid sequence together with its V-gene family, and reads lacking a unique V-gene family were excluded. As a way to deal with suspected cross-contamination and a sequencing artifact, a later analysis dropped approximately 590 nucleotide sequences that were highly shared and had low generation probability. In a later analysis, a clonal expansion index for each public chain was calculated from normalized within-repertoire ranks of inferred template counts. In a later analysis, generation probabilities were computed with a VDJ recombination model fitted to out-of-frame rearrangements, and the resulting probabilities were checked against IGoR. In a later analysis, hypergeometric tests were used to score TCR-TCR, TCR-HLA and TCR-CMV co-occurrence, with a repertoire-size bias correction applied to TCR pairs. A later analysis estimated false discovery rates by permuting HLA or CMV assignments 20 times. In a later analysis, co-occurring TCRs were grouped with DBSCAN, and TCRdist sequence similarity was added when clustering was performed within HLA-allele-positive subsets. Co-occurrence clustering excluded repertoires with fewer than 30,000 or more than 120,000 public chains, plus five with anomalous nucleotide sharing. Not all clones reach the TCRdb copy of this immuneACCESS table, which keeps in-frame sequences only. Checked studies attribute under half of the gap to unresolved V genes and leave the rest unexplained. V and J calls and clone size come straight from that table; D and trimming were deduced from the DNA. Recorded for this sample are about 67,000 clones; approximately 92% of them occurred a single time. 9% to 13% of the sample lies in the top ten.

Study-level results and caveats: Linkage disequilibrium might explain the correlated functional status among segregating V segments, but an unknown experimental factor could not be excluded. The only immune exposure information available for the cohort was CMV serostatus. The cohort was sequenced for TCR beta chains only, and without alpha or paired-chain data the features that could be detected were limited. A later analysis reported that several top co-occurrence clusters appeared linked to parvovirus B19, influenza, CMV and Epstein-Barr virus. In an earlier analysis of some 550 of the donors, most TCR beta V segments were observed in productive rearrangements about 87% or about 30% of the time, broadly matching IMGT annotations. Compared with the approximately 700-donor mean, donors in an Asian-associated ancestry cluster had fewer N-insertions in productive TCRs, according to a later genetic analysis. According to a later analysis, most CMV-associated TCR beta chains appeared to be HLA-restricted, and the HLA associations seemed to be driven largely by CMV exposure. In a later analysis, HLA-associated TCR beta chains were found to be more clonally expanded and to have lower generation probabilities than equally common non-associated chains. In vitro tests confirmed that a few of the cytomegalovirus-associated TCR beta chains recognize cytomegalovirus antigens. A further reported finding was that TCR beta sequences accurately predicted the HLA-A and HLA-B alleles for most subjects in the first cohort. In the study, roughly 160 TCR beta chains were listed as associated with cytomegalovirus. Most TCR sequences were observed very rarely across donors, whereas some public TCRs were present in many individuals. The authors suggested that the approach could potentially be extended to other disease states and immunological phenotypes. V-gene and J-gene trimming of TCR beta chains was associated with a missense DCLRE1C variant in a later genetic analysis, and the association was replicated in an independent cohort. When HLA alleles, especially DR and DQ, strongly co-occurred, attributing TCR associations to individual alleles was difficult. Because some donors lacked HLA typing at each locus, the association tests relied only on the typed subset. Presence/absence analyses assumed roughly uniform sequencing depth across donors, an assumption that may not hold. The classifier was reported to diagnose cytomegalovirus status with high specificity and sensitivity in both the original and validation cohorts. A group of highly shared sequence variants was considered likely to be a technical artifact of the sequencing pipeline. In a later analysis, TCR association rates were found to vary across HLA loci, with the most associated TCRs seen for DRB1 alleles and the fewest for HLA-C alleles. The earlier analysis of approximately 560 of the donors excluded approximately 15 rarely observed V segments, including chromosome 9 orphons, because counts were too low. A later analysis associated 15,000 or so TCR beta sequences with specific HLA alleles at a false discovery rate of 0.05.

What was sequenced was PBMCs. This TCR was recovered from a woman under 40 in good health and CMV-seropositive.

The CDR3 sequence is CAWSHRGTYEQYF. The sequenced DNA is TGTGCCTGGAGTCACAGGGGAACCTACGAGCAGTACTTC. The sequence joins TRBV30 to TRBJ2-5; 7 bases in the middle match TRBD1. The assigned J gene may be wrong: the sequence end matches TRBJ2-7 better. The CDR3 measures 13 amino acids from cysteine to phenylalanine. Of all the DNA, just the CDR3 is kept, 39 bases in frame from base 1. From a lookup of the germline V gene (reference sequence), CDR1 and CDR2 are GTSNPN and SVGIG.